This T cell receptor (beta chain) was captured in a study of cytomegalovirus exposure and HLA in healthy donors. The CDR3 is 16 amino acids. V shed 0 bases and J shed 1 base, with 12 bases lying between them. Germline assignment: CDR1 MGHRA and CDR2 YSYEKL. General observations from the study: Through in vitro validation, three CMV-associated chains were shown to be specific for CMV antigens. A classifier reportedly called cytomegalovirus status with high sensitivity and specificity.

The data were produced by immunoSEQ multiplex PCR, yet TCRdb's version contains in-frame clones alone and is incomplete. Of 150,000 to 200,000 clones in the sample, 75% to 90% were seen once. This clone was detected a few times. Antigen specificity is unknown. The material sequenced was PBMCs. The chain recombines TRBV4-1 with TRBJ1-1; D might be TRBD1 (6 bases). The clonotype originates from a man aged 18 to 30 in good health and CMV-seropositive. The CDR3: CASSQDQTGRNTEAFF. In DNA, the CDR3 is TGCGCCAGCAGCCAAGATCAAACAGGGAGGAACACTGAAGCTTTCTTT.